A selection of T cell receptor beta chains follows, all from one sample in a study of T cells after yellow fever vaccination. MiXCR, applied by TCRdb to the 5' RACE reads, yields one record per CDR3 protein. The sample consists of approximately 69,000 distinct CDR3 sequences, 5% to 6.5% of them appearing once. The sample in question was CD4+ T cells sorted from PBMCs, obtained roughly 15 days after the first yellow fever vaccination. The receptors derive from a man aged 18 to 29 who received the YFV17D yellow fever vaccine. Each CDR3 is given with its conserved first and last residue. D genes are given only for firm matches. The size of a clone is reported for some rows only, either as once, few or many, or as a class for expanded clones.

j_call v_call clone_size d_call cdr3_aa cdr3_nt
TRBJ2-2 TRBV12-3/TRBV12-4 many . CASSLQDVTGELFF TGTGCCAGCAGTTTGCAGGATGTCACCGGGGAGCTGTTTTTT
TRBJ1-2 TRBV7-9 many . CASSRGGGYGYTF TGTGCCAGCAGCCGCGGAGGCGGCTATGGCTACACCTTC
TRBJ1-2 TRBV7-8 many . CASSPRVSAGYTF TGTGCCAGCAGCCCACGGGTTAGTGCTGGCTACACCTTC
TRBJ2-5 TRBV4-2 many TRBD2 CASSERGVLAGAPYQETQYF TGTGCCAGCAGCGAGCGAGGCGTGCTAGCGGGGGCGCCGTACCAAGAGACCCAGTACTTC
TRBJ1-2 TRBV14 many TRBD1 CASSQSTGAAYGYTF TGTGCCAGCAGCCAATCGACAGGGGCGGCCTATGGCTACACCTTC
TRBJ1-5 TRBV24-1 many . CATSDGAKGNQPQHF TGTGCCACCAGTGACGGGGCGAAGGGCAATCAGCCCCAGCATTTT
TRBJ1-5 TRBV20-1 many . CSASLPRGGGWDQPQHF TGCAGTGCTAGCCTCCCTAGGGGTGGGGGCTGGGATCAGCCCCAGCATTTT
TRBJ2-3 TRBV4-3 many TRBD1 CASSQDNRGGTDTQYF TGCGCCAGCAGCCAAGATAACAGGGGAGGCACAGATACGCAGTATTTT
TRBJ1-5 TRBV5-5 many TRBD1 CASSTEGGRQPQHF TGTGCCAGCAGCACAGAAGGGGGCCGCCAGCCCCAGCATTTT
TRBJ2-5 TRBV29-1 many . CSVVPPETQYF TGCAGCGTTGTCCCTCCCGAGACCCAGTACTTC
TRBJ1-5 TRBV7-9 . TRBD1 CASSSGGQDAQPQHF TGTGCCAGCAGCTCGGGCGGACAGGATGCCCAGCCCCAGCATTTT
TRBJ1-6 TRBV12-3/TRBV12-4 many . CASSGQTGPPLHF TGTGCCAGCAGTGGACAGACCGGGCCGCCCCTCCACTTT
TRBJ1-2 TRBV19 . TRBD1 CASSIVQGDYGYTF TGTGCCAGTAGTATAGTTCAGGGGGACTATGGCTACACCTTC
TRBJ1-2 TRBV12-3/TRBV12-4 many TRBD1 CASRGDSLSGYTF TGTGCCAGCAGGGGGGACAGCTTAAGTGGCTACACCTTC
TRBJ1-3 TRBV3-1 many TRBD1 CASSRGQGSGNTIYF TGTGCCAGCAGCCGGGGACAGGGCTCTGGAAACACCATATATTTT
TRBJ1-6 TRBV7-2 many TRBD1 CASSPRDRSSYNSPLHF TGTGCCAGCAGCCCGCGGGACAGGAGCTCCTATAATTCACCCCTCCACTTT
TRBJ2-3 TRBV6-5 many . CASSYFGDTQYF TGTGCCAGCAGTTACTTCGGAGATACGCAGTATTTT
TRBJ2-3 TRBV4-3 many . CASSQAPHRLGRTDTQYF TGCGCCAGCAGCCAAGCCCCCCACAGGCTCGGGCGCACAGATACGCAGTATTTT
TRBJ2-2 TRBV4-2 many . CASSQASSNTGELFF TGTGCCAGCAGCCAAGCCTCCTCAAACACCGGGGAGCTGTTTTTT
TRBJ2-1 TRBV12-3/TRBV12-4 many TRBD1 CASRPTGYNEQFF TGTGCCAGCAGACCGACAGGGTACAATGAGCAGTTCTTC
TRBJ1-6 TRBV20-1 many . CSARPRIGSPLHF TGCAGTGCTAGACCACGGATTGGTTCACCCCTCCACTTT
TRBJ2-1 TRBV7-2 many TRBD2 CASSRTSGGFRNEQFF TGTGCCAGCAGCCGGACTAGCGGGGGTTTCAGGAATGAGCAGTTCTTC
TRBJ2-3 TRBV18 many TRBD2 CASSSTSGVTDTQYF TGTGCCAGCTCATCCACTAGCGGGGTCACAGATACGCAGTATTTT
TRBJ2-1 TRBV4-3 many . CASSQEGWGNEQFF TGCGCCAGCAGCCAAGAGGGTTGGGGGAATGAGCAGTTCTTC